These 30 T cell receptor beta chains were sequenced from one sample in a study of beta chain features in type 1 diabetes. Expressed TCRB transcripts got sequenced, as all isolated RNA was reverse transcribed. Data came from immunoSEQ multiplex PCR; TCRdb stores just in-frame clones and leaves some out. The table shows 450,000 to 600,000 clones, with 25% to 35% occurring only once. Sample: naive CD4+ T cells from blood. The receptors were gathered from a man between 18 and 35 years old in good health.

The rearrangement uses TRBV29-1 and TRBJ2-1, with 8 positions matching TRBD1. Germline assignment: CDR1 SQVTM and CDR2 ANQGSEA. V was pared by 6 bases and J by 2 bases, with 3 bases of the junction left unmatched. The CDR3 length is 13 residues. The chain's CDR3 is CSVGQVPYNEQFF. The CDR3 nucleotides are TGCAGCGTGGGACAGGTCCCCTACAATGAGCAGTTCTTC.

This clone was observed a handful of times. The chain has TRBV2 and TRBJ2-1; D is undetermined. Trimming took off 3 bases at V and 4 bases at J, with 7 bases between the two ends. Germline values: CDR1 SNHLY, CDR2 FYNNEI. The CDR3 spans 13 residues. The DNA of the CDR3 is TGTGCCAGCAGTGAGGTAAAGTACAATGAGCAGTTCTTC. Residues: CASSEVKYNEQFF.

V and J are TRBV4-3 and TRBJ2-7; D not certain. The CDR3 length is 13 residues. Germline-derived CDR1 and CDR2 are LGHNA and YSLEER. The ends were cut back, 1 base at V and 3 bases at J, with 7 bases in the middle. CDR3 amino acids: CASSQVGSYEQYF. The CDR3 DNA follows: TGCGCCAGCAGCCAAGTGGGCAGCTACGAGCAGTACTTC.

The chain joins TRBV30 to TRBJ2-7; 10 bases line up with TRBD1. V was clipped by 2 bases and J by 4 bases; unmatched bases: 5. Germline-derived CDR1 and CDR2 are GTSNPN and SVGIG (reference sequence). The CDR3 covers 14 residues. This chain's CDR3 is CAWSSTGGRYEQYF. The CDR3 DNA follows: TGTGCCTGGAGTTCGACAGGGGGCCGGTACGAGCAGTACTTC.

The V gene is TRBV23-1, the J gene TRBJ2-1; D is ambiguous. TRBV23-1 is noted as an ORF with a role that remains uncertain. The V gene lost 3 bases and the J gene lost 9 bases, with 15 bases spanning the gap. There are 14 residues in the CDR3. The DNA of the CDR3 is TGCGCCAGCAGTCAGCCCGTCACAGCGAGTGAGCAGTTCTTC. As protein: CASSQPVTASEQFF.

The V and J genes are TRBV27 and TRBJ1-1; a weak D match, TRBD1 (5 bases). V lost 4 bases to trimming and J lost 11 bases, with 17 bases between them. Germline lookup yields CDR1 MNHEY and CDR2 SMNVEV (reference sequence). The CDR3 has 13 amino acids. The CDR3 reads CASSSMGRTRAFF. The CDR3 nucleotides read TGTGCCAGCAGTTCTATGGGACGCACGAGGGCTTTCTTT.

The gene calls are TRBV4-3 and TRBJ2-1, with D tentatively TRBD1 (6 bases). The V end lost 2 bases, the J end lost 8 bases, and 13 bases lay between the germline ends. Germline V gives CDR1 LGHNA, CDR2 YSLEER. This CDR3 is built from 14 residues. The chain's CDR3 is CASSQLRGIHEQFF. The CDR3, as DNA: TGCGCCAGCAGCCAACTCAGGGGAATCCATGAGCAGTTCTTC.

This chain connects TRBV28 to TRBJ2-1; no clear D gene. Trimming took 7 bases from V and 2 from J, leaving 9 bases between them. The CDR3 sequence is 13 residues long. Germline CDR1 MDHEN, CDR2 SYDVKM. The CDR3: CASKLDTYNEQFF. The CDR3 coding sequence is TGTGCCAGCAAGTTAGACACCTACAATGAGCAGTTCTTC.

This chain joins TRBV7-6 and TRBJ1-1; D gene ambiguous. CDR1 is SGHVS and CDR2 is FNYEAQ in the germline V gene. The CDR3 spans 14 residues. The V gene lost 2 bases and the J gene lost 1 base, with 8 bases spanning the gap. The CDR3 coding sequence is TGTGCCAGCAGCTTAAGGGTCGAGAACACTGAAGCTTTCTTT. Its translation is CASSLRVENTEAFF.

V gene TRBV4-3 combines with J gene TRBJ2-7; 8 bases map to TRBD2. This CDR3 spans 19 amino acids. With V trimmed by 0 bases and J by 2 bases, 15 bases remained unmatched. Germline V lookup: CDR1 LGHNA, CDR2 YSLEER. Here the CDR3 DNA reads TGCGCCAGCAGCCAAGATCGGGTAGCGGGAACCCCAAATACCTACGAGCAGTACTTC. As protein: CASSQDRVAGTPNTYEQYF.

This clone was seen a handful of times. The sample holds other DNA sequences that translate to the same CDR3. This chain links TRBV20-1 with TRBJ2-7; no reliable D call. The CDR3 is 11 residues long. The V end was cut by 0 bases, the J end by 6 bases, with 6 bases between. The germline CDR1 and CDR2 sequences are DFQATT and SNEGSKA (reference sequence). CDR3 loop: CSARDPGEQYF. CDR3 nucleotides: TGCAGTGCTAGAGATCCCGGCGAGCAGTACTTC.

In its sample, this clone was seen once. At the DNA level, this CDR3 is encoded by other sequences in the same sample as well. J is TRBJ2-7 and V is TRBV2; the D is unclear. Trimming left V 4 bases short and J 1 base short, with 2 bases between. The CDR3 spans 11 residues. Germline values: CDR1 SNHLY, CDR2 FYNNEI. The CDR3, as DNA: TGTGCCAGCAGTGCATCCTACGAGCAGTACTTC. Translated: CASSASYEQYF. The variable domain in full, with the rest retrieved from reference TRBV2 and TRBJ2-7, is EPEVTQTPSHQVTQMGQEVILRCVPISNHLYFYWYRQILGQKVEFLVSFYNNEISEKSEIFDDQFSVERPDGSNFTLKIRSTKLEDSAMYFCASSASYEQYFGPGTRLTVT.

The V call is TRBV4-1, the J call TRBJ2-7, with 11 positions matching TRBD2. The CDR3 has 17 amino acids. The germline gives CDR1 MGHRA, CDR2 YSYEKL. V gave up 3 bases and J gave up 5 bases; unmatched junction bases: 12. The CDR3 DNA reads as TGCGCCAGCAGCCAGCCTCTAGCGGGAGGCAGGAGGGACGAGCAGTACTTC. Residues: CASSQPLAGGRRDEQYF.

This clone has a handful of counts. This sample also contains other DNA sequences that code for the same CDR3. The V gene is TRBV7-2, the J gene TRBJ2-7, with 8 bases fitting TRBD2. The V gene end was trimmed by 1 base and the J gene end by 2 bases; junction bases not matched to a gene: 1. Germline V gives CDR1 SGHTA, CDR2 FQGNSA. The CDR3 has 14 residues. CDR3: CASSLERGPYEQYF. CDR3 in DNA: TGTGCCAGCAGCTTAGAGCGGGGGCCCTACGAGCAGTACTTC.

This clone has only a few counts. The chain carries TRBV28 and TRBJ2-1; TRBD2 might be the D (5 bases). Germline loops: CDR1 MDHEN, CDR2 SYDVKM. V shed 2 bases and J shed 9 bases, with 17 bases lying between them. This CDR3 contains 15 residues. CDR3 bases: TGTGCCAGCAGTTTAATCCCCTCGGGGTCCGGTGAGCAGTTCTTC. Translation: CASSLIPSGSGEQFF.

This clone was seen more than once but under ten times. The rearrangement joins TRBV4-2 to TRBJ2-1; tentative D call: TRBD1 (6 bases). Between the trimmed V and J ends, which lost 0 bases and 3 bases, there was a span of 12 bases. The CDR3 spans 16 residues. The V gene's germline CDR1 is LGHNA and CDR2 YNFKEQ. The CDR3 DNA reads TGTGCCAGCAGCCAAGATAGAACAGGGTACTACAATGAGCAGTTCTTC. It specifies CASSQDRTGYYNEQFF.

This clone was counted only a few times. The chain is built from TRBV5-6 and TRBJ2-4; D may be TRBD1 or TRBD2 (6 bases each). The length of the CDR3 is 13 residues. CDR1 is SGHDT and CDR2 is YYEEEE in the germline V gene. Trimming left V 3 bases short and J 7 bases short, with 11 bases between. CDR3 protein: CASSSTRGNIQYF. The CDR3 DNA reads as TGTGCCAGCAGCTCGACTAGGGGGAACATTCAGTACTTC.

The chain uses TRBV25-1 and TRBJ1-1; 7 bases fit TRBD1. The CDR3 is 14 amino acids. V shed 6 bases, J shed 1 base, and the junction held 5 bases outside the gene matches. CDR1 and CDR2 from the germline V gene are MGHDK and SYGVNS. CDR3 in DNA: TGTGCCAGCAGACAGACAGGGCAGAACACTGAAGCTTTCTTT. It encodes CASRQTGQNTEAFF.

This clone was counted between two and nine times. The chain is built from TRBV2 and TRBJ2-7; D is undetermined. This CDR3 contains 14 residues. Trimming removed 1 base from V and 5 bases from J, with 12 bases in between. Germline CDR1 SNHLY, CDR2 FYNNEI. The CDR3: CASSEGGSRHEQYF. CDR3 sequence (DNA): TGTGCCAGCAGTGAAGGTGGTAGCAGGCACGAGCAGTACTTC.

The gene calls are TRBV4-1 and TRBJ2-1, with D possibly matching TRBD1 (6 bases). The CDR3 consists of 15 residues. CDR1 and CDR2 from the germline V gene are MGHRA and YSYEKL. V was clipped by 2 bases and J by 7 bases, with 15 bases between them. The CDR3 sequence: CASSQPGQTRNEQFF. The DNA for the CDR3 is TGCGCCAGCAGCCAACCCGGACAGACTCGGAATGAGCAGTTCTTC.

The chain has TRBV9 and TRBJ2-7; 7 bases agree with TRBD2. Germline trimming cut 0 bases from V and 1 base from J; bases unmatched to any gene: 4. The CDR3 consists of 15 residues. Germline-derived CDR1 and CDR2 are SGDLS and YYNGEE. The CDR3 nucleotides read TGTGCCAGCAGCGTAGGGCGGGGGAAATCCTACGAGCAGTACTTC. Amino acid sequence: CASSVGRGKSYEQYF.

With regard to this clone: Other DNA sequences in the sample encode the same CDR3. The CDR3 coding sequence is TGCGCCAGCAGCCTTACAGGGAGCTCCTACAATGAGCAGTTCTTC. It translates to CASSLTGSSYNEQFF. This chain links TRBV5-1 with TRBJ2-1; the D gene is possibly TRBD1 (6 bases). V lost 4 bases and J 0 bases, leaving 11 bases between the germline ends. The germline gives CDR1 SGHRS, CDR2 YFSETQ. The length of the CDR3 is 15 residues.

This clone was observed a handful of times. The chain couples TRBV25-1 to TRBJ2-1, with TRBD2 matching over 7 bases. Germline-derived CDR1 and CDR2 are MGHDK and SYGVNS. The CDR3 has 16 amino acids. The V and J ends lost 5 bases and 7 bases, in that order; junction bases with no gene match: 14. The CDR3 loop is CASSSPGGIERNEQFF. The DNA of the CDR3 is TGTGCCAGCAGTTCCCCGGGGGGTATAGAGAGGAATGAGCAGTTCTTC. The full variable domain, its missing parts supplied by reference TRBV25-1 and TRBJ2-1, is EADIYQTPRYLVIGTGKKITLECSQTMGHDKMYWYQQDPGMELHLIHYSYGVNSTEKGDLSSESTVSRIRTEHFPLTLESARPSHTSQYLCASSSPGGIERNEQFFGPGTRLTVL.

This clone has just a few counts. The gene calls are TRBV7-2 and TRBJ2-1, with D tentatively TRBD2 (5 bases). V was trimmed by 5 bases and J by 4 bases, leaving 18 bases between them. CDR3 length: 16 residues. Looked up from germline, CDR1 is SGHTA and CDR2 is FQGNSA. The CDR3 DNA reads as TGTGCCAGCAGCCCCCGTCCGGCGGGCCAATACAATGAGCAGTTCTTC. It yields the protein CASSPRPAGQYNEQFF.

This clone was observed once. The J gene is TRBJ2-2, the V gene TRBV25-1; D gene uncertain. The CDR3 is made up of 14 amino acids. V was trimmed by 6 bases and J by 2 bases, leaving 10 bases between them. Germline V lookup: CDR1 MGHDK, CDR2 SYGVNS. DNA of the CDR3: TGTGCCAGCAGCCCCGGGCCCAACACCGGGGAGCTGTTTTTT. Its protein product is CASSPGPNTGELFF. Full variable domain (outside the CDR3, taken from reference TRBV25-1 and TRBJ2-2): EADIYQTPRYLVIGTGKKITLECSQTMGHDKMYWYQQDPGMELHLIHYSYGVNSTEKGDLSSESTVSRIRTEHFPLTLESARPSHTSQYLCASSPGPNTGELFFGEGSRLTVL.

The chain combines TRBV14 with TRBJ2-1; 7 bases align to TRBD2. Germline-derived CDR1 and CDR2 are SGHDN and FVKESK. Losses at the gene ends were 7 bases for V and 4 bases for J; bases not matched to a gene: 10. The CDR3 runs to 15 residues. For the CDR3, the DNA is TGTGCCAGCAACTCTATAGCGGGTCTTTACAATGAGCAGTTCTTC. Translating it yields CASNSIAGLYNEQFF.

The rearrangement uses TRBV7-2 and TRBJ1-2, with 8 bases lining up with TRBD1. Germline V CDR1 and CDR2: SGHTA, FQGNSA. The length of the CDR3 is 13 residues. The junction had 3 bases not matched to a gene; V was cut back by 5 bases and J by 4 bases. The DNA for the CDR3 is TGTGCCAGCAGCCCTACAGGGGGCTATGGCTACACCTTC. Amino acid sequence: CASSPTGGYGYTF.

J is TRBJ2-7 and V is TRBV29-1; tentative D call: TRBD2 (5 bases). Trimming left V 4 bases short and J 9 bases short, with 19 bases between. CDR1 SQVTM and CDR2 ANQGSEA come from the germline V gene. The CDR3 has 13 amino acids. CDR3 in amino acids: CSVGTFTYEGQYF. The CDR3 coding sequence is TGCAGCGTTGGGACTTTTACCTACGAAGGGCAGTACTTC.

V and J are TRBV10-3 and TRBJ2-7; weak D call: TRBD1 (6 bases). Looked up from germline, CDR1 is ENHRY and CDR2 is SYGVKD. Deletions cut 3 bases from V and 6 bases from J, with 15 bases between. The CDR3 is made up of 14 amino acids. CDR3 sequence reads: CAISDGSTGTEQYF. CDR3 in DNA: TGTGCCATCAGTGATGGGTCTACAGGGACCGAGCAGTACTTC.

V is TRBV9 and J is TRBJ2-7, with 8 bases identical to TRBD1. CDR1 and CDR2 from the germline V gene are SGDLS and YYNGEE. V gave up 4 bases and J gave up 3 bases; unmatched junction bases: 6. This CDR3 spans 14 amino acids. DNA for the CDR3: TGTGCCAGCAGCACGGGACAGGATTACTACGAGCAGTACTTC. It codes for CASSTGQDYYEQYF.